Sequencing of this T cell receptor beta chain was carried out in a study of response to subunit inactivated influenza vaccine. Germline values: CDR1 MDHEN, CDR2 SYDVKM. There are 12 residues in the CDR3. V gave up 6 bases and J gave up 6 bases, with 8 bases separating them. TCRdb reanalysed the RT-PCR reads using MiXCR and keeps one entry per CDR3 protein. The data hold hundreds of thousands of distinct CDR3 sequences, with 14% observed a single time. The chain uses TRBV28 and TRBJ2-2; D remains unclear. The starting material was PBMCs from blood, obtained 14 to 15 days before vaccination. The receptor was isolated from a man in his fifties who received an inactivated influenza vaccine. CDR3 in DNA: TGTGCCAGCAGAAAGAGGTCCGGGGAGCTGTTTTTT. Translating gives CASRKRSGELFF.